A single count supports the clone carrying this T cell receptor (beta chain). As yet, its antigen is unknown. The data were obtained in a study of shared clonotypes between healthy human individuals. Naive-designated CD8 cells lacked CD45RO, were positively enriched for CCR7, and omitted terminally differentiated effector memory CD45RA+ cells. Study-wide points: Some clonotypes were shared by all four sorted-subset donors, while others were not shared. The non-shared ones had lower generation probabilities than the shared ones.

Assay: immunoSEQ multiplex PCR; the TCRdb copy retains only in-frame clones and omits some. The sample records about 820,000 clones, around 93% being singletons. The sequence derives from a man aged 25 to 45 in good health. Specimen: naive CD8+ T cells sorted from blood.

CDR3 nucleotides: TGCGCCAGCAGCTATGGTGCAGGGGCCTACGAGCAGTACTTC. This codes for CASSYGAGAYEQYF. J is TRBJ2-7 and V is TRBV5-1; perhaps TRBD1 as D (6 bases). The germline V and J ends were trimmed by 3 bases and 2 bases, with 12 bases remaining between them. Germline V gene sequence: CDR1 SGHRS, CDR2 YFSETQ. The CDR3 is made up of 14 amino acids.